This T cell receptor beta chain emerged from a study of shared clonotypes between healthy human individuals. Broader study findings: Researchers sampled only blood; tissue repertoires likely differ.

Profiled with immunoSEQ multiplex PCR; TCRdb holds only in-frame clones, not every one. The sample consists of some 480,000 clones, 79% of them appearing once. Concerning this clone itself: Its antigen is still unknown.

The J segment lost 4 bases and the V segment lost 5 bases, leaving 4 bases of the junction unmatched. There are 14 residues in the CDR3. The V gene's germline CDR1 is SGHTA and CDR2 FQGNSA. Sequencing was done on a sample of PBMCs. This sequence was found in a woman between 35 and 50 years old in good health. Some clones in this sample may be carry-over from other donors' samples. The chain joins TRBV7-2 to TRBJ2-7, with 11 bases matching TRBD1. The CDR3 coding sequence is TGTGCCAGCAGCAAGGACAGGGGGCGGTACGAGCAGTACTTC. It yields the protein CASSKDRGRYEQYF.